Presented here are 23 T cell receptor beta chains from one specimen sequenced in a study of T cell repertoires in cytomegalovirus infection. TCRdb passed the reads through MiXCR, listing each CDR3 protein once. The sample carries some 280,000 distinct CDR3 sequences, roughly an eighth recorded once. The specimen was PBMCs. These TCRs come from a human donor in good health (CMV status not recorded). Some clones in this sample may be carry-over from other donors' samples.

There are a few counts of this clonotype. The CDR3 coding sequence is TGTGCCAGCAGGAGCACAGGGGCAGATAATTCACCCCTCCACTTT. Its protein product is CASRSTGADNSPLHF. V is TRBV2 and J is TRBJ1-6, with 7 bases that match TRBD1. Losses at the gene ends were 6 bases for V and 5 bases for J; bases not matched to a gene: 7. From germline, CDR1 is SNHLY and CDR2 FYNNEI. There are 15 residues in the CDR3.

The genes are TRBV7-9 and TRBJ2-5; 7 positions agree with TRBD1. Germline V gene lookup returns CDR1 SEHNR and CDR2 FQNEAQ (reference sequence). Trimming took 5 bases from V and 5 from J; bases not matched to a gene: 11. This CDR3 comprises 15 residues. The CDR3 loop reads CASSHLQGSVETQYF. In DNA, the CDR3 is TGTGCCAGCAGCCACCTACAGGGGAGCGTGGAGACCCAGTACTTC.

This clonotype turned up a few times. The CDR3 region has the DNA TGTGCCAGCAGCCCCTGGGGGGGCAGGGGGTTTCACGAGCAGTACTTC. This translates into CASSPWGGRGFHEQYF. The chain has TRBV7-9 and TRBJ2-7, with D possibly being TRBD1 or TRBD2 (7 bases each). The CDR3 is made up of 16 amino acids. CDR1 and CDR2 (germline): SEHNR, FQNEAQ (reference sequence). With 5 bases removed from V and 5 bases from J, the gap between germline ends came to 22 bases.

This clonotype was recorded at least ten times. The chain joins TRBV7-8 to TRBJ1-2, with a possible D match to TRBD1 (5 bases). The CDR3 runs 12 residues. Trimming removed 3 bases at V and 6 bases at J, with 8 bases between. Looked up from germline, CDR1 is SGHVS and CDR2 is FQNEAQ. CDR3 sequence: CASSLSGNGYTF. As DNA, the CDR3 is TGTGCCAGCAGCTTGTCAGGGAATGGCTACACCTTC.

In its sample, this clonotype was seen many times. The J gene is TRBJ1-5, the V gene TRBV7-2; no firm D call. V lost 3 bases and J 2 bases, leaving 14 bases between the germline ends. The CDR3 loop spans 16 amino acids. Germline assignment: CDR1 SGHTA and CDR2 FQGNSA. The CDR3 DNA is TGTGCCAGCAGCTTTTATGGGATTGAACGCAATCAGCCCCAGCATTTT. Its protein product is CASSFYGIERNQPQHF.

This clonotype appeared many times. The chain links TRBV7-2 to TRBJ2-5; D is unresolved. Germline V gives CDR1 SGHTA, CDR2 FQGNSA. Trimming pared 4 bases from V and 4 bases from J, leaving 7 bases between. This CDR3 is 12 amino acids long. The CDR3: CASSYPLETQYF. In nucleotides, the CDR3 is TGTGCCAGCAGCTATCCCCTAGAGACCCAGTACTTC. Using reference TRBV7-2 and TRBJ2-5 for the parts outside the CDR3, the full variable domain is GAGVSQSPSNKVTEKGKDVELRCDPISGHTALYWYRQSLGQGLEFLIYFQGNSAPDKSGLPSDRFSAERTGGSVSTLTIQRTQQEDSAVYLCASSYPLETQYFGPGTRLLVL.

Only a few counts were recorded for this clonotype. V gene TRBV28 combines with J gene TRBJ2-5, with D possibly matching TRBD2 (6 bases). The V gene's germline CDR1 is MDHEN and CDR2 SYDVKM. The V end lost 6 bases, the J end lost 3 bases, and 17 bases lay between the germline ends. The CDR3 covers 15 residues. CDR3: CASSPARESEETQYF. CDR3 coding DNA: TGTGCCAGCAGCCCGGCCCGGGAGAGTGAAGAGACCCAGTACTTC.

The chain recombines TRBV6-2 or TRBV6-3 with TRBJ1-5, with D perhaps matching TRBD1 (6 bases). Germline V gene sequence: CDR1 MNHEY, CDR2 SVGEGT. With 8 bases removed from V and 7 bases from J, the gap between germline ends came to 15 bases. CDR3 length: 13 residues. The CDR3 protein is CASHDRPRQPQHF. Written as DNA, the CDR3 is TGTGCCAGCCACGACAGGCCACGACAGCCCCAGCATTTT.

Notes on this clonotype: A read error may be the cause here, since a much bigger clone is one base away. In this CDR3 the conserved last residue, phenylalanine or tryptophan, is missing, so a read error is likely. The chain uses TRBV19 and TRBJ2-6; 8 bases match TRBD1. Germline lookup yields CDR1 LNHDA and CDR2 SQIVND (reference sequence). CDR3 length: 17 amino acids. Trimming removed 5 bases from V and 1 base from J; junction bases left unmatched: 7. This CDR3 is CASSFVRGPSGANVLTL. CDR3 DNA: TGTGCCAGTAGTTTTGTCAGGGGGCCATCTGGGGCCAACGTCCTGACTTTA.

This clonotype was detected ten times or more. This chain connects TRBV7-2 to TRBJ2-1; D remains ambiguous. The germline V gene encodes CDR1 SGHTA and CDR2 FQGNSA. V lost 8 bases and J 0 bases, leaving 8 bases between the germline ends. The CDR3 consists of 13 residues. CDR3 nucleotide sequence: TGTGCCAGCGGATCCAGCTCCTACAATGAGCAGTTCTTC. Translated, it gives CASGSSSYNEQFF.

The chain is built from TRBV19 and TRBJ2-7; 7 bases line up with TRBD1. The germline CDR1 and CDR2 sequences are LNHDA and SQIVND (reference sequence). V was pared by 2 bases and J by 7 bases, with 8 bases of the junction left unmatched. The CDR3 is 14 residues long. The CDR3 sequence is CASSITGQNDEQYF. CDR3 sequence (DNA): TGTGCCAGTAGTATAACGGGACAGAATGATGAGCAGTACTTC. The complete variable domain, with remaining parts taken from reference TRBV19 and TRBJ2-7, reads DGGITQSPKYLFRKEGQNVTLSCEQNLNHDAMYWYRQDPGQGLRLIYYSQIVNDFQKGDIAEGYSVSREKKESFPLTVTSAQKNPTAFYLCASSITGQNDEQYFGPGTRLTVT.

The gene calls are TRBV20-1 and TRBJ2-3, with TRBD2 as a possible D gene (6 bases). The length of the CDR3 is 14 residues. From germline, CDR1 is DFQATT and CDR2 SNEGSKA (reference sequence). Trimming stripped 6 bases from V and 4 bases from J, with 17 bases between. CDR3: CSAEAGLGADTQYF. The CDR3 DNA sequence: TGCAGTGCGGAAGCGGGTCTCGGGGCAGATACGCAGTATTTT.

The rearrangement links TRBV6-2 or TRBV6-3 to TRBJ2-6; D remains ambiguous. This CDR3 spans 16 amino acids. CDR1 MNHEY and CDR2 SVGEGT come from the germline V gene. Trimming left V 4 bases short and J 0 bases short, with 10 bases between. CDR3 amino acids: CASSSPGFSGANVLTF. As DNA, the CDR3 is TGTGCCAGCAGTTCTCCAGGCTTCTCTGGGGCCAACGTCCTGACTTTC.

The rearrangement links TRBV10-3 to TRBJ2-3, with D perhaps TRBD2 (5 bases). CDR3 size: 14 residues. The V end was cut by 10 bases, the J end by 8 bases, with 22 bases between. Per germline, CDR1 ENHRY and CDR2 SYGVKD. In nucleotides, the CDR3 is TGTGCCACCACGACTGGGCCGGGGTCTGCTACGCAGTATTTT. Protein product: CATTTGPGSATQYF.

The V gene is TRBV29-1, the J gene TRBJ2-3; 8 bases agree with TRBD2. The J segment lost 0 bases and the V segment lost 1 base, leaving 6 bases of the junction unmatched. CDR3 length equals 16 residues. Germline CDR1 is SQVTM and CDR2 is ANQGSEA. The CDR3 loop reads CSVEVGRGESTDTQYF. CDR3 bases: TGCAGCGTTGAAGTGGGGCGGGGGGAAAGCACAGATACGCAGTATTTT.

This clonotype was seen at least ten times. The chain links TRBV23-1 to TRBJ2-2, with TRBD1 matching over 8 bases. TRBV23-1 is given ORF status, its function remaining uncertain. V was pared by 2 bases and J by 3 bases, with 8 bases of the junction left unmatched. CDR3 size: 17 residues. The CDR3: CASSQTPTGGYTGELFF. DNA for the CDR3: TGCGCCAGCAGTCAAACCCCCACAGGGGGATACACCGGGGAGCTGTTTTTT.

This clonotype was found many times. V and J are TRBV6-4 and TRBJ2-1; 12 positions match TRBD2. The trim removed 0 bases at V and 6 bases at J, leaving 0 bases unmatched. Germline CDR1 reads MRHNA; CDR2 reads SNTAGT. CDR3 length: 15 amino acids. In nucleotides, the CDR3 is TGTGCCAGCAGTGACTCGACTAGCGGGAGCAATGAGCAGTTCTTC. This encodes CASSDSTSGSNEQFF.

This clonotype was counted only a few times. The chain carries TRBV29-1 and TRBJ2-1; 9 bases align to TRBD1. The CDR3 spans 16 residues. J lost 6 bases, V lost 0 bases, and 9 bases had no gene match. Germline V gene sequence: CDR1 SQVTM, CDR2 ANQGSEA. The DNA of the CDR3 is TGCAGCGTTGAAGATGTGAACAGGGGGCTCTTCAATGAGCAGTTCTTC. This codes for CSVEDVNRGLFNEQFF.

The rearrangement uses TRBV9 and TRBJ2-7, with D hard to call. V dropped 0 bases and J dropped 0 bases, with 7 bases sitting between them. Germline V gene lookup returns CDR1 SGDLS and CDR2 YYNGEE. This CDR3 has 14 residues. In nucleotides, the CDR3 is TGTGCCAGCAGCGTAGAAGACGGCTCCTACGAGCAGTACTTC. It specifies CASSVEDGSYEQYF.

The sample holds a few counts of this clonotype. This rearrangement joins TRBV13 to TRBJ1-2; TRBD1 matches at 8 bases. V was clipped by 5 bases and J by 6 bases; unmatched bases: 2. The germline gives CDR1 PRHDT, CDR2 FYEKMQ (reference sequence). The CDR3 sequence is 12 residues long. This CDR3 reads CASSQGAHGYTF. The CDR3 region has the DNA TGTGCCAGCAGCCAGGGGGCCCATGGCTACACCTTC. Looking up the rest from reference TRBV13 and TRBJ1-2 gives the full variable domain: AAGVIQSPRHLIKEKRETATLKCYPIPRHDTVYWYQQGPGQDPQFLISFYEKMQSDKGSIPDRFSAQQFSDYHSELNMSSLELGDSALYFCASSQGAHGYTFGSGTRLTVV.

This clonotype was counted between two and nine times. This chain uses TRBV7-9 with TRBJ2-4, with a possible D match to TRBD1 (6 bases). This CDR3 is 13 amino acids long. CDR1 and CDR2 from the germline V gene are SEHNR and FQNEAQ (reference sequence). Trimming took off 3 bases at V and 8 bases at J, with 11 bases between the two ends. CDR3 amino acids: CASSFGPGDIQYF. Here the CDR3 DNA reads TGTGCCAGCAGCTTCGGACCAGGGGACATTCAGTACTTC.

This clonotype was observed many times. J is TRBJ2-5 and V is TRBV2, with D hard to call. V was clipped by 0 bases and J by 4 bases, with 15 bases between them. Per the germline V gene, CDR1 is SNHLY and CDR2 is FYNNEI. The CDR3 consists of 16 residues. The CDR3 DNA follows: TGTGCCAGCAGTGAAGCCCCCCCTAGAAAGCGAGAGACCCAGTACTTC. Encoded protein: CASSEAPPRKRETQYF.

This clonotype occurred many times. The chain joins TRBV20-1 to TRBJ2-3; D is ambiguous. The CDR3 loop spans 15 amino acids. The V gene's germline CDR1 is DFQATT and CDR2 SNEGSKA (reference sequence). V was clipped by 0 bases and J by 4 bases, with 14 bases between them. CDR3 region: CSARDRATSADTQYF. The CDR3 nucleotides read TGCAGTGCTAGAGATCGGGCTACCTCGGCAGATACGCAGTATTTT.